These T cell receptor beta chains were read from a single sample in a study of cytomegalovirus exposure and HLA in healthy donors. The assay was immunoSEQ multiplex PCR, and TCRdb's table has in-frame clones only and misses some. The table lists about 100,000 clones, about 75% of them singletons. Sequencing was carried out using PBMCs. The receptors stem from a woman aged 18-29 years in good health and CMV-seropositive. Both conserved end residues are part of each CDR3. Each record gives: CDR3 length, clone size, D gene, V gene, J gene, CDR3 DNA, CDR3 protein. A D gene is named only where the DNA matches it firmly. A clone size is listed for some rows: how often the clone was seen (once, few, many), or a class if it is expanded.

CDR3 length: 16; clone size: few; D gene: TRBD1; V gene: TRBV2; J gene: TRBJ1-5; CDR3 DNA: TGTGCCAGCAGTCCAGGCCGGGACAGGGCTAATCGGCCCCAGCATTTT; CDR3 protein: CASSPGRDRANRPQHF
CDR3 length: 11; clone size: NA; D gene: NA; V gene: TRBV19; J gene: TRBJ1-5; CDR3 DNA: TGTGCCGGGGGCAGCAATCAGCCCCAGCATTTT; CDR3 protein: CAGGSNQPQHF
CDR3 length: 15; clone size: NA; D gene: TRBD2; V gene: TRBV7-7; J gene: TRBJ2-3; CDR3 DNA: TGTGCTAGCAGCCAGGGACTAGCGGGAGTCCTCAACCTCGTATTT; CDR3 protein: CASSQGLAGVLNLVF
CDR3 length: 17; clone size: NA; D gene: TRBD2; V gene: TRBV9; J gene: TRBJ2-2; CDR3 DNA: TGTGCCAGCAGCGTTTCCAAGCGGGAGGGTAACACCGGGGAGCTGTTTTTT; CDR3 protein: CASSVSKREGNTGELFF
CDR3 length: 19; clone size: few; D gene: NA; V gene: TRBV2; J gene: TRBJ2-6; CDR3 DNA: TGTGCCAGCAGGAGGTCGCCCGGGACAGTGGAGGGAGGGGCCAACGTCCTGACTTTC; CDR3 protein: CASRRSPGTVEGGANVLTF
CDR3 length: 12; clone size: few; D gene: TRBD1; V gene: TRBV30; J gene: TRBJ1-1; CDR3 DNA: TGTGCCTGGAGTGTTGGGGACAGTGAAGCTTTCTTT; CDR3 protein: CAWSVGDSEAFF
CDR3 length: 14; clone size: NA; D gene: NA; V gene: TRBV6-4; J gene: TRBJ2-1; CDR3 DNA: TGTGCCAGCAGGGAGGCTAGCGAAGGCAATGAGCAGTTCTTC; CDR3 protein: CASREASEGNEQFF
CDR3 length: 15; clone size: once; D gene: NA; V gene: TRBV5-4; J gene: TRBJ2-3; CDR3 DNA: TGTGCCAGCAGCTTGGAAGCCCCTAGCACAGATACGCAGTATTTT; CDR3 protein: CASSLEAPSTDTQYF
CDR3 length: 16; clone size: NA; D gene: NA; V gene: TRBV6-4; J gene: TRBJ2-1; CDR3 DNA: TGTGCCAGCAGTGACTCGGAGTCTAGTTCCTACAATGAGCAGTTCTTC; CDR3 protein: CASSDSESSSYNEQFF
CDR3 length: 16; clone size: NA; D gene: TRBD2; V gene: TRBV4-3; J gene: TRBJ2-3; CDR3 DNA: TGCGCCAGCAGCCAAGAAGGGGCGGGAGGCACAGATACGCAGTATTTT; CDR3 protein: CASSQEGAGGTDTQYF
CDR3 length: 13; clone size: NA; D gene: TRBD1; V gene: TRBV30; J gene: TRBJ1-1; CDR3 DNA: TGTGCCTGGAGTCGGGACAGCAGGACTGAAGCTTTCTTT; CDR3 protein: CAWSRDSRTEAFF
CDR3 length: 14; clone size: NA; D gene: NA; V gene: TRBV19; J gene: TRBJ1-2; CDR3 DNA: TGTGCCAGTAGTATAGGCGCAGGGGACTATGGCTACACCTTC; CDR3 protein: CASSIGAGDYGYTF
CDR3 length: 16; clone size: few; D gene: TRBD2; V gene: TRBV4-3; J gene: TRBJ2-1; CDR3 DNA: TGCGCCAGCAGCTTACGACTAGCGGGGACGGACAATGAGCAGTTCTTC; CDR3 protein: CASSLRLAGTDNEQFF
CDR3 length: 15; clone size: NA; D gene: TRBD2; V gene: TRBV28; J gene: TRBJ2-1; CDR3 DNA: TGTGCCAGCAGCCTCAGCGGGAGGGTTTACAATGAGCAGTTCTTC; CDR3 protein: CASSLSGRVYNEQFF
CDR3 length: 20; clone size: NA; D gene: TRBD2; V gene: TRBV27; J gene: TRBJ2-1; CDR3 DNA: TGTGCCAGCAGTTTACTCTGGGAGGGGTTGGGGACGATGCACTACAATGAGCAGTTCTTC; CDR3 protein: CASSLLWEGLGTMHYNEQFF
CDR3 length: 14; clone size: many; D gene: NA; V gene: TRBV7-2; J gene: TRBJ1-1; CDR3 DNA: TGTGCCAGCAGCTTAGTATCAGGGAGGACTGAAGCTTTCTTT; CDR3 protein: CASSLVSGRTEAFF
CDR3 length: 17; clone size: once; D gene: NA; V gene: TRBV5-5; J gene: TRBJ2-3; CDR3 DNA: TGTGCCAGCAGCTTGTTTCCCTCGGCACAGGGAAGGAATACGCAGTATTTT; CDR3 protein: CASSLFPSAQGRNTQYF
CDR3 length: 14; clone size: NA; D gene: NA; V gene: TRBV5-1; J gene: TRBJ2-5; CDR3 DNA: TGCGCCAGCAGCTTGGGGTCAGAACAAGAGACCCAGTACTTC; CDR3 protein: CASSLGSEQETQYF
CDR3 length: 17; clone size: NA; D gene: TRBD2; V gene: TRBV7-2; J gene: TRBJ2-1; CDR3 DNA: TGTGCCAGCAGCCCTGGACTAGCGGGAGGCGGGTACAATGAGCAGTTCTTC; CDR3 protein: CASSPGLAGGGYNEQFF
CDR3 length: 16; clone size: NA; D gene: TRBD2; V gene: TRBV10-3; J gene: TRBJ2-5; CDR3 DNA: TGTGCCATCAGTGAGGAGGTAGCGGGAGGTGGTGAGACCCAGTACTTC; CDR3 protein: CAISEEVAGGGETQYF
CDR3 length: 13; clone size: NA; D gene: TRBD1; V gene: TRBV27; J gene: TRBJ1-1; CDR3 DNA: TGTGCCAGCAGAGGACAGGGGAACACTGAAGCTTTCTTT; CDR3 protein: CASRGQGNTEAFF
CDR3 length: 12; clone size: once; D gene: NA; V gene: TRBV28; J gene: TRBJ2-7; CDR3 DNA: TGTGCCAGCACAGGACTCCTCTACGAGCAGTACTTC; CDR3 protein: CASTGLLYEQYF
CDR3 length: 12; clone size: NA; D gene: NA; V gene: TRBV6-5; J gene: TRBJ1-5; CDR3 DNA: TGTGCCCCCGACAGGACCAATCAGCCCCAGCATTTT; CDR3 protein: CAPDRTNQPQHF
CDR3 length: 16; clone size: few; D gene: NA; V gene: TRBV15; J gene: TRBJ2-1; CDR3 DNA: TGTGCCACCAGCAGAGACCCCGGAGGAACCTACAATGAGCAGTTCTTC; CDR3 protein: CATSRDPGGTYNEQFF
CDR3 length: 15; clone size: NA; D gene: TRBD2; V gene: TRBV7-6; J gene: TRBJ2-1; CDR3 DNA: TGTGCCAGCAGCTCGGGACTAGCGGGAGCCGATGAGCAGTTCTTC; CDR3 protein: CASSSGLAGADEQFF
CDR3 length: 13; clone size: NA; D gene: NA; V gene: TRBV28; J gene: TRBJ1-2; CDR3 DNA: TGTGCCAGCAGGCGGACTCTCAGATCTGACTACACCTTC; CDR3 protein: CASRRTLRSDYTF
CDR3 length: 13; clone size: NA; D gene: NA; V gene: TRBV14; J gene: TRBJ1-5; CDR3 DNA: TGTGCCAGCAGCGAAAGCTTAAATCAGCCCCAGCATTTT; CDR3 protein: CASSESLNQPQHF
CDR3 length: 14; clone size: NA; D gene: TRBD2; V gene: TRBV4-3; J gene: TRBJ2-7; CDR3 DNA: TGCGCCAGCAGCCAAGGACTAGCGGTGGACGAGCAGTACTTC; CDR3 protein: CASSQGLAVDEQYF
CDR3 length: 12; clone size: NA; D gene: NA; V gene: TRBV7-9; J gene: TRBJ1-4; CDR3 DNA: TGTGCCAGCAGCCCCGACAGTCCTAAACTGTTTTTT; CDR3 protein: CASSPDSPKLFF
CDR3 length: 17; clone size: NA; D gene: NA; V gene: TRBV7-8; J gene: TRBJ2-3; CDR3 DNA: TGTGCCAGCAGCTTAGTAGGGGGCAGGGGGGGCACAGATACGCAGTATTTT; CDR3 protein: CASSLVGGRGGTDTQYF
CDR3 length: 16; clone size: few; D gene: NA; V gene: TRBV9; J gene: TRBJ2-1; CDR3 DNA: TGTGCCAGCAGCGTAGCTCAGGTTAATTGGCACAATGAGCAGTTCTTC; CDR3 protein: CASSVAQVNWHNEQFF
CDR3 length: 13; clone size: NA; D gene: NA; V gene: TRBV2; J gene: TRBJ1-5; CDR3 DNA: TGTGCCAGCAGGTCTAATAGCAATCAGCCCCAGCATTTT; CDR3 protein: CASRSNSNQPQHF
CDR3 length: 13; clone size: NA; D gene: NA; V gene: TRBV6-5; J gene: TRBJ1-1; CDR3 DNA: TGTGCCAGCAGTCCTACAGGGAACACTGAAGCTTTCTTT; CDR3 protein: CASSPTGNTEAFF
CDR3 length: 13; clone size: NA; D gene: NA; V gene: TRBV18; J gene: TRBJ2-6; CDR3 DNA: TGTGCAAGTGCGGGCTCTGGGGCCAACGTCCTGACTTTC; CDR3 protein: CASAGSGANVLTF
CDR3 length: 14; clone size: once; D gene: NA; V gene: TRBV2; J gene: TRBJ2-7; CDR3 DNA: TGTGCCAGCCTCAAGGTTATAGGCGAGGGCGAGCAGTACTTC; CDR3 protein: CASLKVIGEGEQYF
CDR3 length: 14; clone size: NA; D gene: NA; V gene: TRBV27; J gene: TRBJ2-5; CDR3 DNA: TGTGCCAGCAGTTCCCCGGGACTGGACGACACCCAGTACTTC; CDR3 protein: CASSSPGLDDTQYF
CDR3 length: 14; clone size: NA; D gene: NA; V gene: TRBV9; J gene: TRBJ2-5; CDR3 DNA: TGTGCCAGCAGCGGGGAGACTAGCCAAGAGACCCAGTACTTC; CDR3 protein: CASSGETSQETQYF
CDR3 length: 14; clone size: NA; D gene: TRBD2; V gene: TRBV7-3; J gene: TRBJ2-3; CDR3 DNA: TGTGCCAGCAGCCTAGCGGGAGCCACAGATACGCAGTATTTT; CDR3 protein: CASSLAGATDTQYF
CDR3 length: 15; clone size: NA; D gene: NA; V gene: TRBV5-4; J gene: TRBJ2-5; CDR3 DNA: TGTGCCAGCAACCCTCAGACGGACGGGGAAGAGACCCAGTACTTC; CDR3 protein: CASNPQTDGEETQYF
CDR3 length: 14; clone size: NA; D gene: NA; V gene: TRBV4-3; J gene: TRBJ1-2; CDR3 DNA: TGCGCCAGCAGCCATCGCCTGGGACTGGACGGCTACACCTTC; CDR3 protein: CASSHRLGLDGYTF
CDR3 length: 16; clone size: NA; D gene: NA; V gene: TRBV10-3; J gene: TRBJ2-6; CDR3 DNA: TGTGCCATCAGTGAGGTAGGGGGAACCGGGGCCAACGTCCTGACTTTC; CDR3 protein: CAISEVGGTGANVLTF
CDR3 length: 22; clone size: NA; D gene: TRBD1; V gene: TRBV2; J gene: TRBJ1-4; CDR3 DNA: TGTGCCAGCAGTGAAATGGATCATGTATTCCGGGACAGGGGGCCGGCTAATGAAAAACTGTTTTTT; CDR3 protein: CASSEMDHVFRDRGPANEKLFF
CDR3 length: 16; clone size: NA; D gene: NA; V gene: TRBV18; J gene: TRBJ2-1; CDR3 DNA: TGTGCCAGCTCACCACTATTCTTAAGCGCCTACAATGAGCAGTTCTTC; CDR3 protein: CASSPLFLSAYNEQFF
CDR3 length: 14; clone size: NA; D gene: TRBD1; V gene: TRBV5-1; J gene: TRBJ2-5; CDR3 DNA: TGCGCCAGCAGCGCCCGACAGGGCGGCGAGACCCAGTACTTC; CDR3 protein: CASSARQGGETQYF
CDR3 length: 15; clone size: NA; D gene: TRBD2; V gene: TRBV7-3; J gene: TRBJ2-7; CDR3 DNA: TGTGCCAGCAGCCCCCAGGCGGGAGGAGGCTACGAGCAGTACTTC; CDR3 protein: CASSPQAGGGYEQYF
CDR3 length: 13; clone size: NA; D gene: NA; V gene: TRBV23-1; J gene: TRBJ2-7; CDR3 DNA: TGCGCCAGCAGTCCAAGGGAGAACTACGAGCAGTACTTC; CDR3 protein: CASSPRENYEQYF
CDR3 length: 17; clone size: NA; D gene: TRBD2; V gene: TRBV5-5; J gene: TRBJ2-1; CDR3 DNA: TGTGCCAGCAGCTTGAACCCGGGACTAGCAGGGGGCAATGAGCAGTTCTTC; CDR3 protein: CASSLNPGLAGGNEQFF
CDR3 length: 14; clone size: NA; D gene: NA; V gene: TRBV29-1; J gene: TRBJ1-2; CDR3 DNA: TGCAGCGTTGTCCGACAGATAACTAACTATGGCTACACCTTC; CDR3 protein: CSVVRQITNYGYTF
CDR3 length: 15; clone size: NA; D gene: NA; V gene: TRBV9; J gene: TRBJ2-1; CDR3 DNA: TGTGCCAGCAGCGTAGAAGTTAGCGAATGGAATGAGCAGTTCTTC; CDR3 protein: CASSVEVSEWNEQFF
CDR3 length: 15; clone size: once; D gene: NA; V gene: TRBV12-2; J gene: TRBJ1-1; CDR3 DNA: TGTGCAAGTCGCCCCCGGACAGGGGACGACACTGAAGCTTTCTTT; CDR3 protein: CASRPRTGDDTEAFF
CDR3 length: 15; clone size: NA; D gene: TRBD1; V gene: TRBV9; J gene: TRBJ1-1; CDR3 DNA: TGTGCCAGCAGCGTAGCCAAGGGGGCCGACACTGAAGCTTTCTTT; CDR3 protein: CASSVAKGADTEAFF
CDR3 length: 15; clone size: NA; D gene: NA; V gene: TRBV28; J gene: TRBJ2-5; CDR3 DNA: TGTGCCAGCAGTCCATCTTGGACGGACAAAGAGACCCAGTACTTC; CDR3 protein: CASSPSWTDKETQYF
CDR3 length: 13; clone size: NA; D gene: NA; V gene: TRBV4-3; J gene: TRBJ1-2; CDR3 DNA: TGCGCCAGCAGCCCAAGGGGGGGCTATGGCTACACCTTC; CDR3 protein: CASSPRGGYGYTF
CDR3 length: 14; clone size: NA; D gene: TRBD2; V gene: TRBV28; J gene: TRBJ2-5; CDR3 DNA: TGTGCCAGCAGTCGCCTGGGGGGGGAAGAGACCCAGTACTTC; CDR3 protein: CASSRLGGEETQYF
CDR3 length: 14; clone size: NA; D gene: NA; V gene: TRBV7-9; J gene: TRBJ2-7; CDR3 DNA: TGTGCCAGCAGCCTGACTAGTGCCGCCTACGAGCAGTACTTC; CDR3 protein: CASSLTSAAYEQYF